Each of the 22 T cell receptor beta chains below was sequenced from the same sample in a study of cytotoxic CD8 clonotypes in ibrutinib-treated CLL. TCRdb keeps only in-frame clones here, not all; method: immunoSEQ multiplex PCR. The data hold roughly 200,000 clones, with 70% observed a single time. This material consisted of PBMCs, taken after 12 months of ibrutinib treatment. All receptors derive from a human donor with chronic lymphocytic leukemia.

This chain connects TRBV30 to TRBJ2-7, with 12 bases lining up with TRBD2. CDR1 is GTSNPN, CDR2 SVGIG, per germline (reference sequence). The CDR3 has 12 residues. V shed 5 bases and J 6 bases; nucleotides not matched to a gene: 2. DNA for the CDR3: TGTGCCTGGGAACTAGCGGGAGGCGAGCAGTACTTC. Its translation is CAWELAGGEQYF.

As for this clone: An end of the junction does not agree with germline; a read error may underlie this. This rearrangement joins TRBV7-7 to TRBJ2-7, with 10 bases lining up with TRBD2. The CDR3 length is 16 residues. Germline V gene lookup returns CDR1 SSHAT and CDR2 FNYEAQ (reference sequence). The CDR3 reads CASSPLAGVGNYEQYF. For the CDR3, the DNA is TGTGCTAGCAGCCCTCTAGCGGGAGTGGGGAATTACGAGCAGTACTTC.

This clone showed up just once. V is TRBV18 and J is TRBJ1-4, with unresolved D. The length of the CDR3 is 15 residues. The germline V gene has CDR1 KGHSH and CDR2 LQKENI. The V end was cut by 2 bases, the J end by 4 bases, with 11 bases between. CDR3 sequence: CASSPWADYNEKLFF. CDR3 coding DNA: TGTGCCAGCTCACCATGGGCGGACTATAATGAAAAACTGTTTTTT.

Concerning this clone: Other nucleotide sequences in the sample specify the same CDR3. The chain couples TRBV5-1 to TRBJ2-3; possible D gene TRBD1, 6 bases. This CDR3 spans 15 amino acids. V lost 0 bases and J 1 base, leaving 9 bases between the germline ends. CDR1 is SGHRS and CDR2 is YFSETQ in the germline V gene. CDR3 region: CASSLGPGGTDTQYF. The CDR3 nucleotides read TGCGCCAGCAGCTTGGGACCAGGGGGCACAGATACGCAGTATTTT. Supplemented by reference TRBV5-1 and TRBJ2-3, the full variable domain reads KAGVTQTPRYLIKTRGQQVTLSCSPISGHRSVSWYQQTPGQGLQFLFEYFSETQRNKGNFPGRFSGRQFSNSRSEMNVSTLELGDSALYLCASSLGPGGTDTQYFGPGTRLTVL.

This chain uses TRBV30 with TRBJ1-4, with D maybe TRBD1 (5 bases). V was pared by 1 base and J by 6 bases, with 12 bases between. The germline V gene encodes CDR1 GTSNPN and CDR2 SVGIG (reference sequence). This CDR3 is 14 amino acids long. The DNA of the CDR3 is TGTGCCTGGAGTGATCGGGGGTGGGATGAAAAACTGTTTTTT. Its protein product is CAWSDRGWDEKLFF.

This clone was counted a single time. The chain joins TRBV7-2 to TRBJ1-1, with D unclear. There are 13 residues in the CDR3. The V and J ends lost 6 bases and 0 bases respectively, with 8 bases between them. In germline, CDR1 is SGHTA, CDR2 FQGNSA. CDR3 sequence reads: CASSFNMNTEAFF. Here the CDR3 DNA reads TGTGCCAGCAGTTTTAATATGAACACTGAAGCTTTCTTT.

J is TRBJ2-7 and V is TRBV15; 7 bases match TRBD1. The CDR3 is made up of 15 amino acids. Germline CDR1 is LNHNV and CDR2 is YYDKDF (reference sequence). Germline trimming cut 3 bases from V and 0 bases from J; bases unmatched to any gene: 5. The CDR3 loop is CATSRDRSSSYEQYF. CDR3 sequence (DNA): TGTGCCACCAGCAGGGACAGGTCGAGCTCCTACGAGCAGTACTTC.

J is TRBJ1-5 and V is TRBV7-3; D not certain. The CDR3 consists of 13 residues. CDR1 SGHTA and CDR2 FQGTGA come from the germline V gene. The V gene lost 6 bases and the J gene lost 5 bases, with 11 bases spanning the gap. The CDR3 sequence is CASSIERDQPQHF. In DNA form, the CDR3 reads TGTGCCAGCAGTATAGAAAGAGATCAGCCCCAGCATTTT.

The chain carries TRBV30 and TRBJ1-5, with D possibly TRBD1 on 6 matching bases. V was shortened by 2 bases and J by 0 bases, with 14 bases between the two germline ends. CDR1 is GTSNPN, CDR2 SVGIG, per germline (reference sequence). The CDR3 loop spans 16 amino acids. The CDR3 coding sequence is TGTGCCTGGAGTATAGGACAGCCTTATAGCAATCAGCCCCAGCATTTT. Translating gives CAWSIGQPYSNQPQHF.

The chain carries TRBV6-5 and TRBJ2-7; 8 nucleotides agree with TRBD2. Trimming removed 2 bases from V and 2 bases from J; junction bases left unmatched: 5. Germline CDR1 reads MNHEY; CDR2 reads SVGAGI. This CDR3 is built from 15 residues. This CDR3 reads CASSYGAGGPYEQYF. CDR3 coding DNA: TGTGCCAGCAGTTACGGGGCGGGAGGCCCCTACGAGCAGTACTTC.

This clone has only a few counts. The chain links TRBV11-3 to TRBJ2-2, with D tentatively TRBD2 (6 bases). The germline V gene encodes CDR1 SGHNT and CDR2 YENEEA. V was clipped by 0 bases and J by 1 base, with 21 bases between them. The CDR3 runs to 20 residues. CDR3 residues: CASSLEGREEGRMNTGELFF. For the CDR3, the DNA is TGTGCCAGCAGCTTAGAGGGTCGTGAGGAGGGGAGGATGAACACCGGGGAGCTGTTTTTT. Supplemented by reference TRBV11-3 and TRBJ2-2, the full variable domain reads EAGVVQSPRYKIIEKKQPVAFWCNPISGHNTLYWYLQNLGQGPELLIRYENEEAVDDSQLPKDRFSAERLKGVDSTLKIQPAELGDSAVYLCASSLEGREEGRMNTGELFFGEGSRLTVL.

The DNA for the CDR3 is TGTGCCAGCAGCGTTACACCGGGACTAGCAACCTACAATGAGCAGTTCTTC. It yields the protein CASSVTPGLATYNEQFF. The chain recombines TRBV5-8 with TRBJ2-1, with TRBD2 matching 9 bases. Losses at the gene ends were 4 bases for V and 2 bases for J; bases not matched to a gene: 10. The CDR3 runs to 17 residues. CDR1 and CDR2 from the germline V gene are SGHTS and YDEGEE.

This clone appeared once. V and J are TRBV6-6 and TRBJ2-5; 7 nucleotides align to TRBD2. V trimming: 0 bases; J trimming: 2 bases; junction bases outside the gene matches: 6. The germline V gene encodes CDR1 MNHNY and CDR2 SVGAGI (reference sequence). This CDR3 has 16 residues. Here the CDR3 reads CASSYSQPGLQETQYF. The CDR3 DNA sequence: TGTGCCAGCAGTTACTCTCAACCGGGACTACAAGAGACCCAGTACTTC.

This chain links TRBV11-3 with TRBJ2-3; TRBD2 might be the D (5 bases). Germline V gene sequence: CDR1 SGHNT, CDR2 YENEEA. The CDR3 has 13 amino acids. Trimming took off 6 bases at V and 2 bases at J, with 9 bases between the two ends. Here the CDR3 DNA reads TGTGCCAGCAGTTCCGGGAACACAGATACGCAGTATTTT. Protein: CASSSGNTDTQYF. The entire variable domain, with the rest obtained from reference TRBV11-3 and TRBJ2-3, is as follows: EAGVVQSPRYKIIEKKQPVAFWCNPISGHNTLYWYLQNLGQGPELLIRYENEEAVDDSQLPKDRFSAERLKGVDSTLKIQPAELGDSAVYLCASSSGNTDTQYFGPGTRLTVL.

There are a few counts of this clone. The V and J genes are TRBV5-1 and TRBJ2-1; unclear D gene. The CDR3 consists of 14 residues. The germline gives CDR1 SGHRS, CDR2 YFSETQ. V lost 4 bases and J 4 bases, leaving 12 bases between the germline ends. The CDR3 protein is CASSPTAVYNEQFF. The CDR3 DNA sequence: TGCGCCAGCAGCCCGACGGCGGTATACAATGAGCAGTTCTTC.

This clone was picked up a small number of times. This chain joins TRBV6-5 and TRBJ2-6, with TRBD2 as a possible D gene (5 bases). Germline CDR1 MNHEY, CDR2 SVGAGI. The CDR3 runs to 15 residues. The V end lost 3 bases, the J end lost 4 bases, and 10 bases lay between the germline ends. CDR3 bases: TGTGCCAGCAGTTATAGGACTCTCGGGGCCAACGTCCTGACTTTC. Translating gives CASSYRTLGANVLTF.

The V gene is TRBV5-6, the J gene TRBJ2-7, with D perhaps matching TRBD2 (5 bases). This CDR3 is 14 amino acids long. CDR1 is SGHDT, CDR2 YYEEEE, per germline. Trimming removed 3 bases from V and 3 bases from J, with 13 bases in between. The CDR3 spells CASSSGLDIYEQYF. The CDR3 coding sequence is TGTGCCAGCAGCTCGGGGTTGGATATCTACGAGCAGTACTTC.

The J gene is TRBJ1-5, the V gene TRBV6-5, with TRBD1 as a possible D gene (5 bases). The CDR3 consists of 15 residues. The germline V gene encodes CDR1 MNHEY and CDR2 SVGAGI. Trimming removed 6 bases at V and 2 bases at J, with 14 bases between. The CDR3 region is CASSRQLTGNQPQHF. The CDR3 nucleotides read TGTGCCAGCAGCCGACAGCTGACAGGCAATCAGCCCCAGCATTTT.

The genes are TRBV12-5 and TRBJ1-1; 7 bases agree with TRBD1. CDR1 and CDR2 (germline): LGHNT, FRNRAP. The V gene end was trimmed by 6 bases and the J gene end by 5 bases; junction bases not matched to a gene: 9. The CDR3 totals 14 residues. The DNA for the CDR3 is TGTGCTAGTGGCCCCCCTAACAGGGGTACTGAAGCTTTCTTT. It codes for CASGPPNRGTEAFF.

This chain joins TRBV7-8 and TRBJ2-7; D is possibly TRBD1 (6 bases). Germline V gene data show CDR1 as SGHVS and CDR2 as FQNEAQ. The ends were cut back, 4 bases at V and 5 bases at J, with 15 bases in the middle. The CDR3 is 14 residues long. The CDR3 coding sequence is TGTGCCAGCAGCTCCGGGACACTGATTCACGAGCAGTACTTC. As protein: CASSSGTLIHEQYF. Full variable domain (remainder filled in from reference TRBV7-8 and TRBJ2-7): GAGVSQSPRYKVAKRGQDVALRCDPISGHVSLFWYQQALGQGPEFLTYFQNEAQLDKSGLPSDRFFAERPEGSVSTLKIQRTQQEDSAVYLCASSSGTLIHEQYFGPGTRLTVT.

This chain links TRBV6-5 with TRBJ2-3, with D possibly matching TRBD2 (6 bases). This CDR3 spans 15 amino acids. Germline CDR1 reads MNHEY; CDR2 reads SVGAGI. The ends were cut back, 2 bases at V and 0 bases at J, with 9 bases in the middle. The CDR3 spells CASSYRGYSTDTQYF. The CDR3 nucleotides read TGTGCCAGCAGTTACCGGGGGTACAGCACAGATACGCAGTATTTT.

The rearrangement links TRBV7-2 to TRBJ1-5, with D unclear. This CDR3 contains 15 residues. The V and J ends lost 3 bases and 1 base respectively, with 10 bases between them. Per the germline V gene, CDR1 is SGHTA and CDR2 is FQGNSA. The CDR3 DNA sequence: TGTGCCAGCAGCTTGTTTCTACTAAGCAATCAGCCCCAGCATTTT. Translated: CASSLFLLSNQPQHF.